This T cell receptor beta chain is from a study of radiation and T cells in renal cell carcinoma. Germline CDR1 is GTSNPN and CDR2 is SVGIG (reference sequence). The length of the CDR3 is 14 residues. Trimming at V came to 0 bases and at J to 5 bases, leaving 5 bases not matched to a gene. Sequenced by immunoSEQ multiplex PCR; TCRdb stores in-frame clones only, minus some. The sample comprises around 45,000 clones, roughly 82% of which are singletons, and around a quarter rests with the top ten. Whole-study results and caveats: No pretreatment tumor biopsies were available for baseline clonotypes.

There are a few counts of this clone. Antigen unknown. The identical CDR3 is also encoded by other nucleotide sequences in the sample. Time point indicated: blood 4 weeks post-SBRT, at nephrectomy. The treatment denotes: 15 Gy SBRT to primary tumor, nephrectomy 4 weeks later. Nephrectomy followed 15 Gy stereotactic body radiation by 4 weeks. This renal cell carcinoma was of the clear cell type. The source was blood, collected from a patient whose treatment included radiotherapy and nephrectomy. The chain joins TRBV30 to TRBJ2-3; TRBD2 agrees at 7 bases. The source of this sequence is a woman in her 70s with renal cell carcinoma. CDR3 sequence: CAWSVGGSGDTQYF. In nucleotides, the CDR3 is TGTGCCTGGAGTGTAGGCGGGAGTGGAGATACGCAGTATTTT.